The clone carrying this T cell receptor (beta chain) appeared many times. Exclusion criteria comprised uncontrolled infection, other autoimmune disease, pregnancy or lactation. The data were obtained in a study of T cells in Graves' hyperthyroidism and ophthalmopathy. The CDR3 has 16 residues. CDR1 is SEHNR, CDR2 FQNEAQ, per germline (reference sequence). V lost 2 bases, J lost 1 base, and 6 bases stayed unmatched. Amplified TCR beta CDR3 regions derived from RNA transcripts. A set of HTBI primers served as the primers for a first-round RT-PCR of the TCR CDR3. TCRdb recomputed calls from the multiplex PCR reads with MiXCR, one row per CDR3 protein. The sample yields about 720,000 distinct CDR3 sequences, around 20% seen once.

The sample was blood. The rearrangement links TRBV7-9 to TRBJ2-3; 7 nucleotides agree with TRBD2. This clonotype originated in a woman aged 50 to 60 with Graves' hyperthyroidism that later progressed to Graves' ophthalmopathy. CDR3 in amino acids: CASSLRSGVGTDTQYF. The CDR3 DNA follows: TGTGCCAGCAGCTTAAGGAGCGGGGTCGGCACAGATACGCAGTATTTT.